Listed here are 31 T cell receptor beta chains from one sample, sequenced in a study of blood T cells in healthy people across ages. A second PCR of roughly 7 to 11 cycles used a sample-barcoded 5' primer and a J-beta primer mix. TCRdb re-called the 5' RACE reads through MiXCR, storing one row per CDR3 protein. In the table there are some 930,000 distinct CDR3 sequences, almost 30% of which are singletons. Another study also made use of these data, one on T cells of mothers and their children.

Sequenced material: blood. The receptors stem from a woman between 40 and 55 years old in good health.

CDR3 coding DNA: TGTGCCAGCAGCTTAGCGCCCTTAAACGAGCAGTACTTC. It specifies CASSLAPLNEQYF. This chain joins TRBV7-2 and TRBJ2-7; D uncertain. With 0 bases removed from V and 5 bases from J, the gap between germline ends came to 8 bases. The CDR3 spans 13 residues. Germline CDR1 and CDR2: SGHTA and FQGNSA.

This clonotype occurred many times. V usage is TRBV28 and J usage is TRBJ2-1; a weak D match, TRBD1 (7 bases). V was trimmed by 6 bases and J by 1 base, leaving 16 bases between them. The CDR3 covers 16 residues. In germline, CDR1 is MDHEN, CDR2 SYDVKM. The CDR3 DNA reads TGTGCCAGCAGCCCCAGGGGGGTGGGGTCCTACAATGAGCAGTTCTTC. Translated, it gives CASSPRGVGSYNEQFF.

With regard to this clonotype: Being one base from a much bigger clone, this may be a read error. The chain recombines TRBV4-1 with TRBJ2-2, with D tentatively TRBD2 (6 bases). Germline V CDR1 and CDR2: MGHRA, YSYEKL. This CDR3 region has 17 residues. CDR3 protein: CASSQAYGGRNTGERFF. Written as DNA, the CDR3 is TGCGCCAGCAGCCAGGCCTACGGGGGAAGGAACACCGGGGAGCGGTTTTTT.

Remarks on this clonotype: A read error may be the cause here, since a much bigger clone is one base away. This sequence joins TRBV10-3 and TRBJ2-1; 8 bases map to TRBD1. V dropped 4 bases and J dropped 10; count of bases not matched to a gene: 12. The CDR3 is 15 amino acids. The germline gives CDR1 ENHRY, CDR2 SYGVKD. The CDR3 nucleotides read TGTGCCATCAGTGGGGCTCTACAGGGGGTAGACGAGCAGTTCTTC. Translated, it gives CAISGALQGVDEQFF.

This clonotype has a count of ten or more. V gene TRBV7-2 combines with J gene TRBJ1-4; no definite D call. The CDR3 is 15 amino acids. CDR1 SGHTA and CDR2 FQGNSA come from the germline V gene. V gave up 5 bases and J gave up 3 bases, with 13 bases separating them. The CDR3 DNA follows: TGTGCCAGCAGCGTCGACGGCTTATCTAATGAAAAACTGTTTTTT. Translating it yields CASSVDGLSNEKLFF.

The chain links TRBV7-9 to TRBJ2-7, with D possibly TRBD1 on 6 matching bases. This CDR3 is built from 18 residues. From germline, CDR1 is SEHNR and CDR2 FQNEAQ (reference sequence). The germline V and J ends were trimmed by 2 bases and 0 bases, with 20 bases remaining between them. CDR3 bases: TGTGCCAGCAGCTTAAGGGAACACAGGGAAATGGGCTCCTACGAGCAGTACTTC. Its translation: CASSLREHREMGSYEQYF. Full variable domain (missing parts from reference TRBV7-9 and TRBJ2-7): DTGVSQNPRHKITKRGQNVTFRCDPISEHNRLYWYRQTLGQGPEFLTYFQNEAQLEKSRLLSDRFSAERPKGSFSTLEIQRTEQGDSAMYLCASSLREHREMGSYEQYFGPGTRLTVT.

Here the CDR3 DNA reads TGTGCCAGCAGTGGGACCGGTCGGACCTACGAGCAGTACTTC. Translated, it gives CASSGTGRTYEQYF. This chain uses TRBV28 with TRBJ2-7; either TRBD1 or TRBD2 may supply D (5 bases each). The CDR3 has 14 amino acids. Deletions cut 5 bases from V and 2 bases from J, with 13 bases between. Germline assignment: CDR1 MDHEN and CDR2 SYDVKM.

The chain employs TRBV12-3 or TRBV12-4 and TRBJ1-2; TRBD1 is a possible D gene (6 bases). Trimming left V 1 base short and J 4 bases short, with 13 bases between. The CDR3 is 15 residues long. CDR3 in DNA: TGTGCCAGCAGTTTAGGGGGGCGTGCAGGCTATGGCTACACCTTC. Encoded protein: CASSLGGRAGYGYTF.

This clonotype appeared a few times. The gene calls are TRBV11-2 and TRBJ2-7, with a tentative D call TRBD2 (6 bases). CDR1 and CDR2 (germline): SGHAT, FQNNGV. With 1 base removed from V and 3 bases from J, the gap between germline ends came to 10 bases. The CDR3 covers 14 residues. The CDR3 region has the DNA TGTGCCAGCAGCTTAGGTGGGGGGAACTACGAGCAGTACTTC. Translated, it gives CASSLGGGNYEQYF.

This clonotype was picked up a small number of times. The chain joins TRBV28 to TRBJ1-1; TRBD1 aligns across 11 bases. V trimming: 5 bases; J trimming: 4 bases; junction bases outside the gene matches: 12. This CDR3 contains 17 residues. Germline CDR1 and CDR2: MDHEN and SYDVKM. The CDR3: CASSAPGQGAWGTEAFF. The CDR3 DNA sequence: TGTGCCAGCAGTGCCCCCGGACAGGGGGCTTGGGGCACTGAAGCTTTCTTT.

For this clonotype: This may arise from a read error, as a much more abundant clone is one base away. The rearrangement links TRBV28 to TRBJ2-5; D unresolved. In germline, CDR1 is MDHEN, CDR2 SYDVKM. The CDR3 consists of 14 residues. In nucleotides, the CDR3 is TGTGCCAGCAGGTTATCGCCAGTACAAGAGACCCAGTACTTC. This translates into CASRLSPVQETQYF.

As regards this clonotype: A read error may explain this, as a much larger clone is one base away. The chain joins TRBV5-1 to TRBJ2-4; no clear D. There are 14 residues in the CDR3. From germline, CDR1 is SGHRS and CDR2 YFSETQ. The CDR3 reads CASSLDPTKNIRYF. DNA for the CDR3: TGCGCCAGCAGCTTGGATCCGACCAAAAACATTCGGTACTTC.

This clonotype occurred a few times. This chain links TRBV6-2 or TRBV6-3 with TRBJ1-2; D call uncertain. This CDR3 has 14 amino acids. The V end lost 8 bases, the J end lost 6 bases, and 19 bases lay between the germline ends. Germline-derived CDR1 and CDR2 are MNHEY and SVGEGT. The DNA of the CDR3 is TGTGCCAGCGGGGAATCGAAGGGATGGAATGGCTACACCTTC. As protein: CASGESKGWNGYTF.

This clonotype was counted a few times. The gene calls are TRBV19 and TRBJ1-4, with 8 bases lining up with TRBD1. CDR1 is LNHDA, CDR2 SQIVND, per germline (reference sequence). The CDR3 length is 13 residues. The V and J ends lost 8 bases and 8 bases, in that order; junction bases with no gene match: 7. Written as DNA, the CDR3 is TGTGCCAGTTCGAGGACAGGGAGGGAAAAACTGTTTTTT. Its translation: CASSRTGREKLFF.

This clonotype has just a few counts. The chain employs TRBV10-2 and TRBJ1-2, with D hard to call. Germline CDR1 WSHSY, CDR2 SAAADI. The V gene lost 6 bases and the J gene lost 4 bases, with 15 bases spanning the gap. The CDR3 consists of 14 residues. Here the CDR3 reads CASREVQESYGYTF. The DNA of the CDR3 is TGCGCCAGCAGGGAGGTACAAGAAAGCTATGGCTACACCTTC.

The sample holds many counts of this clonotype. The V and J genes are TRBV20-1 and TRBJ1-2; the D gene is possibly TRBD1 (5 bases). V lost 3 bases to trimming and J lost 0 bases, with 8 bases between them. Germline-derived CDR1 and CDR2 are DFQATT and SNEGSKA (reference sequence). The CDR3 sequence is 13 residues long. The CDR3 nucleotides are TGCAGTGCTAGGCCAGGGCCTAACTATGGCTACACCTTC. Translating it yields CSARPGPNYGYTF.

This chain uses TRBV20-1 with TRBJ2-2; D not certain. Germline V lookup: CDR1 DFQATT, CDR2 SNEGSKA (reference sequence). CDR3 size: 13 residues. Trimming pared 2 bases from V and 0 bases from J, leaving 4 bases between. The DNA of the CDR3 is TGCAGTGCTAGAATCGCGAACACCGGGGAGCTGTTTTTT. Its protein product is CSARIANTGELFF.

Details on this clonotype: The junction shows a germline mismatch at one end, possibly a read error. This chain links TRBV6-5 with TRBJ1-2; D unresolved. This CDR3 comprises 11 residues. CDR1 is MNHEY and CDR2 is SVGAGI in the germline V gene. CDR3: CAGSSSGGYTF. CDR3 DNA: TGTGCCGGCAGTTCCAGTGGTGGCTACACCTTC.

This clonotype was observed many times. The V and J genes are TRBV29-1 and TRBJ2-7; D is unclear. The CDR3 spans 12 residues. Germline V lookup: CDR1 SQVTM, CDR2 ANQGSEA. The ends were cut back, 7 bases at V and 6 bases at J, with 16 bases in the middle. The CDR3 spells CSAERPPAEQYF. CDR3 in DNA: TGCAGCGCCGAACGCCCCCCTGCCGAGCAGTACTTC.

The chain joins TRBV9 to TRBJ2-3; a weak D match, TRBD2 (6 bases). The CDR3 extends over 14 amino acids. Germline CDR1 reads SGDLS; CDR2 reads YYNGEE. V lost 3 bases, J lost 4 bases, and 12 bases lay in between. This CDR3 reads CASSARLVPDTQYF. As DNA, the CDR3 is TGTGCCAGCAGCGCCAGACTAGTTCCAGATACGCAGTATTTT.

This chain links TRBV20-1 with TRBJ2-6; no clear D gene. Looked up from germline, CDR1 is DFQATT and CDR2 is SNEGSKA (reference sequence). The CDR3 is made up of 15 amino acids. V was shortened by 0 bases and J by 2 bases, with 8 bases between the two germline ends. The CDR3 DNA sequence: TGCAGTGCTAGAGATGGTGGTACTGGGGCCAACGTCCTGACTTTC. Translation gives CSARDGGTGANVLTF.

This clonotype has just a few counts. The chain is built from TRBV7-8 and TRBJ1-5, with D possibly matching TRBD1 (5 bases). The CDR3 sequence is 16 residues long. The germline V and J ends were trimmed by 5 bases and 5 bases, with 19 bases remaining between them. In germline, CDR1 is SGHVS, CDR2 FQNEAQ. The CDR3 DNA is TGTGCCAGCAGCAAACTGTCCCAGGGCGGGGATCAGCCCCAGCATTTT. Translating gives CASSKLSQGGDQPQHF.

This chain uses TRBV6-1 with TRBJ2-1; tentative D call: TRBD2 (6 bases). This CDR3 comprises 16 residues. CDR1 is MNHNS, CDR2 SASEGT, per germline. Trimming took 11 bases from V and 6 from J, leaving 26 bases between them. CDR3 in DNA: TGTGCCGGGGCTACGTCAGTAGCGGCCGTCTTCAATGAGCAGTTCTTC. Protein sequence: CAGATSVAAVFNEQFF.

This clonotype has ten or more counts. In DNA form, the CDR3 reads TGCGCCAGCAGCTTGGCCTGGGGGGCGCGAAGCAATGAGCAGTTCTTC. It specifies CASSLAWGARSNEQFF. The chain recombines TRBV5-1 with TRBJ2-1, with D perhaps assigned TRBD1 or TRBD2 (6 bases each). V was clipped by 0 bases and J by 6 bases, with 16 bases between them. The germline V gene has CDR1 SGHRS and CDR2 YFSETQ. The CDR3 has 16 amino acids.

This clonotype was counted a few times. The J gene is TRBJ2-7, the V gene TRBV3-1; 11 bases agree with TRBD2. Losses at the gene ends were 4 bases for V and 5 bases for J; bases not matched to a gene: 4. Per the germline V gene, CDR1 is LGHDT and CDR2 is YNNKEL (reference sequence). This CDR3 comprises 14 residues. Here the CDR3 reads CASSRTSGGNEQYF. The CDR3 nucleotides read TGTGCCAGCAGCCGTACTAGCGGGGGTAACGAGCAGTACTTC.

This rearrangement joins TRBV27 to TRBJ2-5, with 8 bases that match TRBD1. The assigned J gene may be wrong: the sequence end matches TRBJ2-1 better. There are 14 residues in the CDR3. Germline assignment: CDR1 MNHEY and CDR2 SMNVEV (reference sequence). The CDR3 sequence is CASRRGQVQETQFF. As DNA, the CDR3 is TGTGCCAGCAGAAGGGGACAGGTCCAAGAGACCCAGTTCTTC.

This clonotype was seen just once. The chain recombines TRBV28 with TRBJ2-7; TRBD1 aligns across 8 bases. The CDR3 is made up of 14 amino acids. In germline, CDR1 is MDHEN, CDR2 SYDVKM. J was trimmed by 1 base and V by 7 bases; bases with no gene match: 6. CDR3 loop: CASIRQGMSYEQYF. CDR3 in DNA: TGTGCCAGCATCCGACAGGGGATGTCCTACGAGCAGTACTTC.

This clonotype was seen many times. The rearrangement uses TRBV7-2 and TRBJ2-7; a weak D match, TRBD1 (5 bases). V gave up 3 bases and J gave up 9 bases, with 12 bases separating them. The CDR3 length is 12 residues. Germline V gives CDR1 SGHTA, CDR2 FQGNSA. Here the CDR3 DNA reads TGTGCCAGCAGCTTCCCAGGGAATGGGCAGTACTTC. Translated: CASSFPGNGQYF.

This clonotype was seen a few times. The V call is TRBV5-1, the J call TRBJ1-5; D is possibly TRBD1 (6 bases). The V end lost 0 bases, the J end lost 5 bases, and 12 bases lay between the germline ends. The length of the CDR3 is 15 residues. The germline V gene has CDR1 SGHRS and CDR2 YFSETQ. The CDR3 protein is CASSLGLGGDQPQHF. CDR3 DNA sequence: TGCGCCAGCAGCTTGGGTTTAGGGGGGGATCAGCCCCAGCATTTT. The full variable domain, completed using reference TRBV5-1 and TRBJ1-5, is KAGVTQTPRYLIKTRGQQVTLSCSPISGHRSVSWYQQTPGQGLQFLFEYFSETQRNKGNFPGRFSGRQFSNSRSEMNVSTLELGDSALYLCASSLGLGGDQPQHFGDGTRLSIL.

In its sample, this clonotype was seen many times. The CDR3 DNA follows: TGCAGTGCTGGGAGACAGGGGTCGATGGACATTCAGTACTTC. It encodes CSAGRQGSMDIQYF. The chain employs TRBV20-1 and TRBJ2-4, with TRBD1 matching over 8 bases. The CDR3 length is 14 residues. Germline V lookup: CDR1 DFQATT, CDR2 SNEGSKA (reference sequence). Germline trimming cut 5 bases from V and 8 bases from J; bases unmatched to any gene: 11.

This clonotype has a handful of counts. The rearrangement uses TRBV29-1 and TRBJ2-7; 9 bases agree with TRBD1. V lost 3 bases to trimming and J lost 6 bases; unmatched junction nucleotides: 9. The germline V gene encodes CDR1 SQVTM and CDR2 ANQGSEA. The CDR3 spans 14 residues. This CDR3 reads CSVDAGTGCSEQYF. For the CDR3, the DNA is TGCAGCGTTGACGCCGGGACAGGGTGTAGCGAGCAGTACTTC.